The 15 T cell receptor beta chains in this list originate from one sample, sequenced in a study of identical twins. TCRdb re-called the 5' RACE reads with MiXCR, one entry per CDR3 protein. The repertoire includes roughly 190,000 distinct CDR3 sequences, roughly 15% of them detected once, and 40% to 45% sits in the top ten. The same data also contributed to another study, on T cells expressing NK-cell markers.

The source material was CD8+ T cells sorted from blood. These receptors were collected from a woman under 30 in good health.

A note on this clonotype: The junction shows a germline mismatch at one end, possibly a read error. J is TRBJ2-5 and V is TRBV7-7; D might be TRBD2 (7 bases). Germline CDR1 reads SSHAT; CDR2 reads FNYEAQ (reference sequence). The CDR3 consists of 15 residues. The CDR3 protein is CASSLGRGLKETQYF. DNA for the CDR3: TGTGCTAGCAGCTTGGGGCGGGGGCTTAAAGAGACCCAGTACTTC.

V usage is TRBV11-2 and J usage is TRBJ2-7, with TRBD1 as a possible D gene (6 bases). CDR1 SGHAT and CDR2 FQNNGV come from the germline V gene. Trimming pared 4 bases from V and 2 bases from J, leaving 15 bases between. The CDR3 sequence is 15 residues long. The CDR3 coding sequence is TGTGCCAGCAGCTCCCCTCTCAGGGGAGCCTACGAGCAGTACTTC. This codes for CASSSPLRGAYEQYF. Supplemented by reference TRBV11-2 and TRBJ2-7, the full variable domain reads EAGVAQSPRYKIIEKRQSVAFWCNPISGHATLYWYQQILGQGPKLLIQFQNNGVVDDSQLPKDRFSAERLKGVDSTLKIQPAKLEDSAVYLCASSSPLRGAYEQYFGPGTRLTVT.

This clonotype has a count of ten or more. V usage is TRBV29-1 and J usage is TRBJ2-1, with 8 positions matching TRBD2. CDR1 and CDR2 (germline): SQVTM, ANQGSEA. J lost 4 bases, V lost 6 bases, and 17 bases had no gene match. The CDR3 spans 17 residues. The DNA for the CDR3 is TGCAGCGTCGCGGGGGGTGAAAGGCCGATAAGATACAATGAGCAGTTCTTC. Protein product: CSVAGGERPIRYNEQFF.

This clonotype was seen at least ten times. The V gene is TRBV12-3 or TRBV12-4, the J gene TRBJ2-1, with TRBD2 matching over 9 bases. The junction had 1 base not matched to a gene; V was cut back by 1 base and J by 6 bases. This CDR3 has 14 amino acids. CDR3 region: CASSLGSGGNEQFF. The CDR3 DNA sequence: TGTGCCAGCAGTTTAGGTAGCGGGGGCAATGAGCAGTTCTTC.

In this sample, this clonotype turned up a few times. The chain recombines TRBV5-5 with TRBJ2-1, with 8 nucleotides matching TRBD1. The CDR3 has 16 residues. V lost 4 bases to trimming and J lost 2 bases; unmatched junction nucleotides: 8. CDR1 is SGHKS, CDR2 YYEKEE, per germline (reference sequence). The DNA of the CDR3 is TGTGCCAGCAGCCGCCCGGGACAGGACCCCTACAATGAGCAGTTCTTC. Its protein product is CASSRPGQDPYNEQFF.

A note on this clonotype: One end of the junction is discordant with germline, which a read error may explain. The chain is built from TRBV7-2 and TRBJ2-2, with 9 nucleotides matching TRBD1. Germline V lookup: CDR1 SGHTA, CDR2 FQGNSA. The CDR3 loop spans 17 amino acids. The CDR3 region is CASSFSSGQGNAGELFF. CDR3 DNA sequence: TGTGCCAGCAGCTTCTCCTCCGGACAGGGGAACGCCGGGGAGCTGTTTTTT.

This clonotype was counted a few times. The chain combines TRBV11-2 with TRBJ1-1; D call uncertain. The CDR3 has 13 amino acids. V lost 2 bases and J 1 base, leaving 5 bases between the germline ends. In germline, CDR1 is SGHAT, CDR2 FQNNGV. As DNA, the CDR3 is TGTGCCAGCAGCTTATGTGGGAACACTGAAGCTTTCTTT. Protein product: CASSLCGNTEAFF. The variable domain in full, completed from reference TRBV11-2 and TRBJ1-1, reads EAGVAQSPRYKIIEKRQSVAFWCNPISGHATLYWYQQILGQGPKLLIQFQNNGVVDDSQLPKDRFSAERLKGVDSTLKIQPAKLEDSAVYLCASSLCGNTEAFFGQGTRLTVV.

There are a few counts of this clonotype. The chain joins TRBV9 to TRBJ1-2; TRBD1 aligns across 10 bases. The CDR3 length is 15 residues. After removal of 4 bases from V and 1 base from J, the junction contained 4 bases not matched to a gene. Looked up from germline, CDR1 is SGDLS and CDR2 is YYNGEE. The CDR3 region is CASSPGTGDNYGYTF. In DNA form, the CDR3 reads TGTGCCAGCAGCCCCGGGACAGGGGATAACTATGGCTACACCTTC.

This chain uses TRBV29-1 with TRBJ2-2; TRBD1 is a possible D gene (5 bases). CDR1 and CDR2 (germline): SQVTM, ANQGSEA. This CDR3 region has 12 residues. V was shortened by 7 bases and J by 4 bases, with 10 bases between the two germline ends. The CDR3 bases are TGCAGCGGGATAGACAGCACCGGGGAGCTGTTTTTT. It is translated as CSGIDSTGELFF.

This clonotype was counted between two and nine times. CDR3 DNA: TGTGCCACCGCGGAGGCCAGGAACACTGAAGCTTTCTTT. The encoded protein is CATAEARNTEAFF. This chain uses TRBV12-3 or TRBV12-4 with TRBJ1-1, with D hard to call. This CDR3 has 13 amino acids. V was cut by 10 bases and J by 1 base, with 13 bases left in between.

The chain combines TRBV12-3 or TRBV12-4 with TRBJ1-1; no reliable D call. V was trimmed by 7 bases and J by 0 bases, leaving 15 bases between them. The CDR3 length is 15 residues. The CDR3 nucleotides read TGTGCCAGCACCCAAAGGCGCCGTATGAACACTGAAGCTTTCTTT. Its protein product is CASTQRRRMNTEAFF.

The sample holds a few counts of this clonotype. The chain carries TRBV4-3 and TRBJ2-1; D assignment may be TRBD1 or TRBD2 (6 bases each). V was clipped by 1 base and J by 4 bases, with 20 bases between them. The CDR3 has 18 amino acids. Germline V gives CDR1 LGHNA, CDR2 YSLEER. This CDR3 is CASSQAWGPGSGYNEQFF. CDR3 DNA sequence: TGCGCCAGCAGCCAAGCTTGGGGGCCAGGGAGCGGGTACAATGAGCAGTTCTTC.

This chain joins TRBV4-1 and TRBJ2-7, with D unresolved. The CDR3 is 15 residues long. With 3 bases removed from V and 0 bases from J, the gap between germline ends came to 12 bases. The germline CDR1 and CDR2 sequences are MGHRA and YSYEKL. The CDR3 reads CASSQYEGYSYEQYF. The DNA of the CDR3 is TGCGCCAGCAGCCAGTACGAAGGGTACTCCTACGAGCAGTACTTC.

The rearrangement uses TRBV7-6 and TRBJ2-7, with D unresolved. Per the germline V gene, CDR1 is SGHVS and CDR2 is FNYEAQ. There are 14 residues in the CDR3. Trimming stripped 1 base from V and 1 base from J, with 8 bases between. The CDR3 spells CASSLGAESYEQYF. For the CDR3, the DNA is TGTGCCAGCAGCTTAGGTGCCGAGTCCTACGAGCAGTACTTC.

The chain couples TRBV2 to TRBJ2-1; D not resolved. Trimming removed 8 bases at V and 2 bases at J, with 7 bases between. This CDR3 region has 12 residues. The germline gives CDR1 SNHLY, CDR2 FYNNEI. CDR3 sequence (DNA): TGTGCCAGCGCATTGGCCTACAATGAGCAGTTCTTC. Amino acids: CASALAYNEQFF.